Sequencing of this T cell receptor beta chain was carried out in a study of blood T cell repertoires in COVID-19. Trimming took off 10 bases at V and 3 bases at J, with 10 bases between the two ends. The CDR3 runs to 12 residues. Germline V gives CDR1 MDHEN, CDR2 SYDVKM. Produced via immunoSEQ multiplex PCR; TCRdb's table is partial and in-frame only. The table shows about 74,000 clones, with around three quarters occurring only once. The chain employs TRBV28 and TRBJ1-5, with D perhaps matching TRBD1 (6 bases). This clonotype was sampled from a human donor in a cohort sampled during active COVID-19. Material for sequencing was peripheral blood. CDR3 sequence reads: CAIHRANQPQHF. For the CDR3, the DNA is TGTGCCATCCACAGGGCCAATCAGCCCCAGCATTTT.